This T cell receptor beta chain came from a study of CD8 T cells in Susac syndrome. Those who served as multiple sclerosis controls were treatment-naive patients with stable or active relapsing-remitting disease. Negative isolation yielded the CD8+ and CD4+ T cells, while FACS enriched the TEMRA cells. CDR1 is SEHNR, CDR2 FQNEAQ, per germline (reference sequence). The ends lost 5 bases at V and 1 base at J; junction bases unmatched: 7. CDR3 length: 18 amino acids. RNA, at about 0.5 to 1 ug, was reverse transcribed with random hexamers. TCR beta CDR3 was amplified by immunoSEQ covering 54 Vbeta and 13 Jbeta. MiXCR, run by TCRdb on the immunoSEQ multiplex PCR reads, gives a single entry per CDR3 protein. The sample includes roughly 130,000 distinct CDR3 sequences, around 94% of them seen just once.

The chain joins TRBV7-9 to TRBJ2-4, with TRBD2 matching over 14 bases. The receptor's source is a human donor with multiple sclerosis. Input material: CD4+ T cells from PBMCs. The CDR3 region is CASSPTSGRAGAKNIQYF. Here the CDR3 DNA reads TGTGCCAGCAGCCCGACTAGCGGGAGGGCCGGGGCCAAAAACATTCAGTACTTC.